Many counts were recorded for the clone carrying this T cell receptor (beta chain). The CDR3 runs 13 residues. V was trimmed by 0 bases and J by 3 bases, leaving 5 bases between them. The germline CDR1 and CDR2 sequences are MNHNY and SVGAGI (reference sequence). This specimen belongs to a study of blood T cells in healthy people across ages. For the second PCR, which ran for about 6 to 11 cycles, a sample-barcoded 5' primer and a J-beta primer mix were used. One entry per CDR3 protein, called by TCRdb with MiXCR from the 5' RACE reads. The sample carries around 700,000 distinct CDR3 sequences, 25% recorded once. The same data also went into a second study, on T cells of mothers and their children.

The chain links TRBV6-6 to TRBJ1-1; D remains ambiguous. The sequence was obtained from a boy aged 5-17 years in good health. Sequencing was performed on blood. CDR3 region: CASSYSRDTEAFF. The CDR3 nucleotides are TGTGCCAGCAGTTACTCGAGGGACACTGAAGCTTTCTTT.